Sequencing of this T cell receptor beta chain was carried out in a study of shared clonotypes between healthy human individuals. Sequenced by immunoSEQ multiplex PCR; TCRdb stores in-frame clones only, minus some. Of more than 550,000 clones detected, 80% to 95% appear once; the ten largest clones hold roughly 36%. This clonotype was sampled from a man aged 18 to 30 in good health. Some clones in this sample may be carry-over from other donors' samples. Sequencing used memory CD8+ T cells from PBMCs. Subset described: CD45RO+ cells pooled with CCR7-negative TemRA cells.

Here the CDR3 reads CASSLSPGHTWGKLFF. The CDR3, as DNA: TGTGCCAGCAGTTTATCACCGGGACACACCTGGGGGAAACTGTTTTTT. The rearrangement uses TRBV27 and TRBJ1-4, with D tentatively TRBD1 (6 bases). The CDR3 consists of 16 residues. CDR1 and CDR2 (germline): MNHEY, SMNVEV (reference sequence). The V gene lost 0 bases and the J gene lost 11 bases, with 19 bases spanning the gap.